Following are 24 T cell receptor beta chains from one sample sequenced in a study of radiotherapy plus CTLA-4 blockade in lung cancer. Generated by immunoSEQ multiplex PCR, the TCRdb table keeps only in-frame clones and is missing some. Here the sample spans under 70,000 clones, around 77% being singletons. The material was peripheral blood, obtained from a patient treated with radiotherapy plus ipilimumab. The receptor source for this set is a human donor with non-small cell lung cancer who had a complete response to radiotherapy plus ipilimumab.

The V call is TRBV5-4, the J call TRBJ1-5, with D hard to call. V lost 0 bases, J lost 4 bases, and 14 bases lay in between. Germline V gene data show CDR1 as SGHNT and CDR2 as YYREEE (reference sequence). CDR3 length: 16 amino acids. The CDR3 loop reads CASSLGPPRRNQPQHF. The CDR3 nucleotides read TGTGCCAGCAGCTTGGGGCCTCCTCGGAGGAATCAGCCCCAGCATTTT.

The V gene is TRBV9, the J gene TRBJ2-3, with a possible D match to TRBD2 (6 bases). The germline V and J ends were trimmed by 2 bases and 2 bases, with 15 bases remaining between them. Per germline, CDR1 SGDLS and CDR2 YYNGEE. There are 16 residues in the CDR3. The DNA of the CDR3 is TGTGCCAGCAGCGTCCTCCCCGCGGGGTCCACAGATACGCAGTATTTT. Amino acids: CASSVLPAGSTDTQYF.

This clone was counted a few times. CDR3 region: CASSRGQVESMGGYTF. In DNA form, the CDR3 reads TGTGCCAGCAGCAGGGGACAGGTGGAATCCATGGGTGGCTACACCTTC. J is TRBJ1-2 and V is TRBV7-2; 8 bases match TRBD1. Trimming took 5 bases from V and 7 from J; bases not matched to a gene: 15. Germline V gene lookup returns CDR1 SGHTA and CDR2 FQGNSA. CDR3 length: 16 residues.

The rearrangement uses TRBV7-9 and TRBJ1-2; the D gene is possibly TRBD1 (5 bases). This CDR3 region has 14 residues. The ends were cut back, 1 base at V and 4 bases at J, with 10 bases in the middle. Looked up from germline, CDR1 is SEHNR and CDR2 is FQNEAQ (reference sequence). CDR3 bases: TGTGCCAGCAGCTTAGACCAGAGGGGCTATGGCTACACCTTC. Translating it yields CASSLDQRGYGYTF.

V is TRBV11-3 and J is TRBJ2-6; D assignment may be TRBD1 or TRBD2 (6 bases each). Deletions cut 1 base from V and 9 bases from J, with 13 bases between. This CDR3 region has 15 residues. CDR1 and CDR2 from the germline V gene are SGHNT and YENEEA. CDR3 DNA: TGTGCCAGCAGCTTAGTCGGGGGCCTTGACAACGTCCTGACTTTC. Protein product: CASSLVGGLDNVLTF.

This chain links TRBV30 with TRBJ1-3, with D tentatively TRBD1 (6 bases). V was clipped by 4 bases and J by 8 bases, with 15 bases between them. CDR1 GTSNPN and CDR2 SVGIG come from the germline V gene (reference sequence). This CDR3 has 13 residues. In DNA, the CDR3 is TGTGCCTGGATGGTCGGGGGCGCGGACACCATATATTTT. Translating gives CAWMVGGADTIYF.

The chain combines TRBV15 with TRBJ2-3, with TRBD1 matching 10 bases. The CDR3 runs 17 residues. The J segment lost 2 bases and the V segment lost 3 bases, leaving 8 bases of the junction unmatched. Germline CDR1 and CDR2: LNHNV and YYDKDF (reference sequence). The CDR3 DNA reads as TGTGCCACCAGCAGGGACAGGGGGATCGGGGTCACAGATACGCAGTATTTT. Protein product: CATSRDRGIGVTDTQYF.

This chain uses TRBV5-5 with TRBJ2-7, with D hard to call. There are 13 residues in the CDR3. The germline gives CDR1 SGHKS, CDR2 YYEKEE (reference sequence). V lost 7 bases and J lost 5, with 16 bases in between. CDR3 nucleotides: TGTGCCAGCTGCGTGGTGGTGGGGAACGAGCAGTACTTC. It is translated as CASCVVVGNEQYF.

V gene TRBV7-2 combines with J gene TRBJ1-3; 7 nucleotides match TRBD1. Trimming removed 6 bases from V and 11 bases from J; junction bases left unmatched: 16. Germline V gene data show CDR1 as SGHTA and CDR2 as FQGNSA. The CDR3 sequence is 15 residues long. The CDR3 spells CASSFTGARSSAIYF. Written as DNA, the CDR3 is TGTGCCAGCAGTTTTACAGGGGCCCGCAGCTCGGCCATATATTTT.

This clone was seen a few times. The chain uses TRBV15 and TRBJ2-2, with TRBD1 identical over 9 bases. The CDR3 runs 15 residues. Trimming removed 4 bases from V and 3 bases from J; junction bases left unmatched: 3. CDR1 is LNHNV, CDR2 YYDKDF, per germline (reference sequence). The CDR3 DNA reads as TGTGCCACCAGCATCCGGGACAGGGACACCGGGGAGCTGTTTTTT. Encoded protein: CATSIRDRDTGELFF.

V and J are TRBV6-5 and TRBJ2-7; tentatively, D is TRBD1 (6 bases). Trimming stripped 4 bases from V and 0 bases from J, with 13 bases between. Germline values: CDR1 MNHEY, CDR2 SVGAGI. This CDR3 has 15 residues. The CDR3 protein is CASSFRGGYSYEQYV. The CDR3 DNA reads TGTGCCAGCAGTTTCAGGGGCGGGTACTCCTACGAGCAGTACGTC.

This sequence joins TRBV18 and TRBJ2-3; 10 positions agree with TRBD1. There are 15 residues in the CDR3. V gave up 3 bases and J gave up 8 bases; unmatched junction bases: 8. Germline V gives CDR1 KGHSH, CDR2 LQKENI. CDR3 loop: CASSPFGTGDGTQYF. Written as DNA, the CDR3 is TGTGCCAGCTCACCCTTTGGGACAGGGGATGGTACGCAGTATTTT. The full variable domain, in which reference TRBV18 and TRBJ2-3 provide the parts outside the CDR3, is NAGVMQNPRHLVRRRGQEARLRCSPMKGHSHVYWYRQLPEEGLKFMVYLQKENIIDESGMPKERFSAEFPKEGPSILRIQQVVRGDSAAYFCASSPFGTGDGTQYFGPGTRLTVL.

V and J are TRBV7-2 and TRBJ2-7; D remains unclear. V was pared by 2 bases and J by 4 bases, with 12 bases between. From germline, CDR1 is SGHTA and CDR2 FQGNSA. The CDR3 covers 14 residues. This CDR3 is CASSLKGFVYEQYF. The CDR3 coding sequence is TGTGCCAGCAGCTTAAAGGGTTTCGTATACGAGCAGTACTTC.

The chain employs TRBV7-9 and TRBJ1-2; D is unresolved. V dropped 5 bases and J dropped 6 bases, with 13 bases sitting between them. CDR3 length: 13 amino acids. Germline lookup yields CDR1 SEHNR and CDR2 FQNEAQ (reference sequence). This chain's CDR3 is CASSPQLGNGYTF. The DNA for the CDR3 is TGTGCCAGCAGCCCACAGCTGGGGAATGGCTACACCTTC.

The chain couples TRBV6-6 to TRBJ2-7, with TRBD1 matching over 7 bases. This CDR3 spans 14 amino acids. CDR1 MNHNY and CDR2 SVGAGI come from the germline V gene (reference sequence). V trimming: 6 bases; J trimming: 2 bases; junction bases outside the gene matches: 7. CDR3 DNA sequence: TGTGCCAGCAGCAAGACAGGGCAAACCTACGAGCAGTACTTC. Its protein is CASSKTGQTYEQYF.

The V call is TRBV5-1, the J call TRBJ2-3; 7 bases agree with TRBD2. The germline CDR1 and CDR2 sequences are SGHRS and YFSETQ. The J segment lost 8 bases and the V segment lost 4 bases, leaving 13 bases of the junction unmatched. The CDR3 covers 15 residues. CDR3 sequence (DNA): TGCGCCAGCAGCCGTGCGGGGGAAAAAATGGGTACGCAGTATTTT. Residues: CASSRAGEKMGTQYF.

V is TRBV30 and J is TRBJ2-1; 7 nucleotides line up with TRBD1. The CDR3 loop spans 16 amino acids. Germline CDR1 is GTSNPN and CDR2 is SVGIG (reference sequence). J was trimmed by 3 bases and V by 0 bases; bases with no gene match: 8. The CDR3 DNA reads as TGTGCCTGGAGTGTACAAGGGACAGTGATCTACAATGAGCAGTTCTTC. Translating it yields CAWSVQGTVIYNEQFF.

The rearrangement joins TRBV5-4 to TRBJ1-6; the D gene is possibly TRBD1 (6 bases). The length of the CDR3 is 14 residues. Trimming shortened V by 7 bases and J by 9 bases, and 17 bases separated the two germline ends. Germline assignment: CDR1 SGHNT and CDR2 YYREEE (reference sequence). CDR3 sequence: CASRQAGWASPLHF. The CDR3 bases are TGTGCCAGCCGACAGGCTGGTTGGGCTTCACCCCTCCACTTT.

In its sample, this clone was seen once. The chain uses TRBV10-2 and TRBJ1-5, with D maybe TRBD1 (5 bases). Trimming took off 0 bases at V and 15 bases at J, with 24 bases between the two ends. Germline V gene data show CDR1 as WSHSY and CDR2 as SAAADI. The CDR3 totals 16 residues. In DNA form, the CDR3 reads TGCGCCAGCAGTGAGTCTCCAGGGAATAGCAATCAGTCCCGGCATTTT. Amino acids: CASSESPGNSNQSRHF.

The chain couples TRBV6-9 to TRBJ1-2; tentative D call: TRBD1 (5 bases). Germline loops: CDR1 MNHGY, CDR2 SVAAGI. The CDR3 spans 16 residues. Trimming stripped 8 bases from V and 0 bases from J, with 19 bases between. CDR3 bases: TGTGCCAGCCGTCACCTCAGGGTCCCAGCTAACTATGGCTACACCTTC. This encodes CASRHLRVPANYGYTF.

This clone has just a few counts. CDR3 sequence (DNA): TGTGCCAGCAGCCCCGGGGGGCGCTCCTACAATGAGCAGTTCTTC. Its translation is CASSPGGRSYNEQFF. The genes are TRBV7-2 and TRBJ2-1; D might be TRBD2 (7 bases). The V end was cut by 5 bases, the J end by 0 bases, with 11 bases between. The germline CDR1 and CDR2 sequences are SGHTA and FQGNSA. This CDR3 contains 15 residues.

The gene calls are TRBV5-5 and TRBJ1-3, with D unresolved. Germline V CDR1 and CDR2: SGHKS, YYEKEE (reference sequence). The CDR3 has 15 residues. V was shortened by 0 bases and J by 8 bases, with 15 bases between the two germline ends. The CDR3 loop is CASSLVRTPGDTIYF. In DNA, the CDR3 is TGTGCCAGCAGCTTGGTCCGGACCCCTGGGGACACCATATATTTT.

The chain employs TRBV5-6 and TRBJ2-2; 9 bases map to TRBD1. V lost 5 bases and J lost 3; bases outside the gene matches: 5. The CDR3 sequence is 15 residues long. From germline, CDR1 is SGHDT and CDR2 YYEEEE. CDR3 sequence reads: CASSSGTGYTGELFF. The DNA of the CDR3 is TGTGCCAGCAGTTCCGGGACAGGGTACACCGGGGAGCTGTTTTTT.

The V gene is TRBV25-1, the J gene TRBJ1-6; D is possibly TRBD1 (5 bases). The germline CDR1 and CDR2 sequences are MGHDK and SYGVNS. The length of the CDR3 is 14 residues. V lost 4 bases and J 5 bases, leaving 9 bases between the germline ends. This CDR3 is CASSGRRDNSPLHF. The CDR3 coding sequence is TGTGCCAGCAGTGGTCGCAGGGATAATTCACCCCTCCACTTT.